This T cell receptor beta chain stems from a study of T cells in Graves' hyperthyroidism and ophthalmopathy. In the case of this clonotype: An end of the junction does not agree with germline; a read error may underlie this.

Germline CDR1 reads KGHSH; CDR2 reads LQKENI. There are 15 residues in the CDR3. The study excluded patients with uncontrolled infection, other autoimmune disease, pregnancy or lactation. Using RNA transcripts as the source, TCR beta CDR3 regions were amplified. During a first-round RT-PCR of the TCR CDR3, the HTBI primer set was used. A single record per CDR3 protein comes from TCRdb applying MiXCR to the multiplex PCR reads. The data contain under 800,000 distinct CDR3 sequences, 14% of them seen just once; the ten biggest clones take up roughly 10%. The chain combines TRBV18 with TRBJ2-3; D perhaps matches TRBD2 (6 bases). The TCR originated in a young woman with Graves' hyperthyroidism. The specimen was blood. CDR3 region: CASSPSGSPIDTQYF. DNA for the CDR3: TGCGCCAGCTCACCCTCCGGGAGCCCGATAGATACGCAGTATTTT.